These T cell receptor beta chains were read from a single sample in a study of control samples from healthy donors and cancer patients. TCRdb keeps only in-frame clones here, not all; method: immunoSEQ multiplex PCR. The profile shows more than 85,000 clones, about 89% of them singletons. The specimen was blood. The origin of the receptors is a woman aged 50 to 60 in good health. CDR3s leave out the opening cysteine and the closing phenylalanine or tryptophan.

cdr3_aa: ASSYPQEGNEQF
cdr3_length: 12
v_call: TRBV6-6

cdr3_aa: ASSYGGVRGSEKLF
cdr3_length: 14
v_call: TRBV6-6

cdr3_aa: ASSILNGNTEAF
cdr3_length: 12
v_call: TRBV19

cdr3_aa: ASSLSAGRLDGYT
cdr3_length: 13
v_call: TRBV5-1

cdr3_aa: ASSETGGNQPQH
cdr3_length: 12
v_call: TRBV25-1

cdr3_aa: ASSLPGTSGGTFSYNEQF
cdr3_length: 18
v_call: TRBV19

cdr3_aa: AWSGTGVGEKLF
cdr3_length: 12
v_call: TRBV30

cdr3_aa: ASSPSGTVFQETQY
cdr3_length: 14
v_call: TRBV18

cdr3_aa: ATSRDRSRGGEKLF
cdr3_length: 14
v_call: TRBV15

cdr3_aa: ASSYKWQTFRAGELF
cdr3_length: 15
v_call: TRBV6-2/TRBV6-3

cdr3_aa: ASSGGLAPYINEQF
cdr3_length: 14
v_call: TRBV25-1

cdr3_aa: ASSYAETGSTEAF
cdr3_length: 13
v_call: TRBV6-6

cdr3_aa: AISGDIVRGYT
cdr3_length: 11
v_call: TRBV10-3

cdr3_aa: ASRRDANTGELF
cdr3_length: 12
v_call: TRBV7-3

cdr3_aa: ASSLGGTESYEQY
cdr3_length: 13
v_call: TRBV28

cdr3_aa: ASSSRGGHQRTQY
cdr3_length: 13
v_call: TRBV5-4

cdr3_aa: ASSHGTGSGLQETQY
cdr3_length: 15
v_call: TRBV14

cdr3_aa: ASSSKPGTGVRDTQY
cdr3_length: 15
v_call: TRBV5-1

cdr3_aa: ASSRRKGQGADTEAF
cdr3_length: 15
v_call: TRBV4-2

cdr3_aa: ASSAGGGSQPQH
cdr3_length: 12
v_call: TRBV6-4

cdr3_aa: ASHRDSSYNEQF
cdr3_length: 12
v_call: TRBV2

cdr3_aa: ASSLLAGERNEQF
cdr3_length: 13
v_call: TRBV19

cdr3_aa: STEARDRFTDTQY
cdr3_length: 13
v_call: TRBV29-1

cdr3_aa: SVVVPSGNTIY
cdr3_length: 11
v_call: TRBV29-1

cdr3_aa: ASSPPGRAESGYT
cdr3_length: 13
v_call: TRBV18

cdr3_aa: ASRLAGEQY
cdr3_length: 9
v_call: TRBV19

cdr3_aa: ATRGGGGTGELF
cdr3_length: 12
v_call: TRBV30

cdr3_aa: AISAPGSTGELF
cdr3_length: 12
v_call: TRBV10-3

cdr3_aa: ASKLLGYQETQY
cdr3_length: 12
v_call: TRBV18

cdr3_aa: AISEGTRSYEQY
cdr3_length: 12
v_call: TRBV10-3

cdr3_aa: ASSLASDTQY
cdr3_length: 10
v_call: TRBV5-1

cdr3_aa: ASSPRLAGGGGELF
cdr3_length: 14
v_call: TRBV14

cdr3_aa: ASSLGTPGAWEQY
cdr3_length: 13
v_call: TRBV5-8

cdr3_aa: ASSILYRDAVEKLF
cdr3_length: 14
v_call: TRBV19

cdr3_aa: ASSLNSQLNGYT
cdr3_length: 12
v_call: TRBV7-9

cdr3_aa: ASSLEFAGQGDYT
cdr3_length: 13
v_call: TRBV7-2

cdr3_aa: ASSQDPGTSNQPQH
cdr3_length: 14
v_call: TRBV4-1

cdr3_aa: ASSFGPGAGELF
cdr3_length: 12
v_call: TRBV27

cdr3_aa: ATRRGQIYEQY
cdr3_length: 11
v_call: TRBV19

cdr3_aa: ASSPIRRPYTNNEQF
cdr3_length: 15
v_call: TRBV18

cdr3_aa: ASLSEPGGLSGANVLT
cdr3_length: 16
v_call: TRBV2

cdr3_aa: ATSDLGQVVQF
cdr3_length: 11
v_call: TRBV24-1

cdr3_aa: ASSLDREIDTQY
cdr3_length: 12
v_call: TRBV5-1

cdr3_aa: AGTGQLNYGYT
cdr3_length: 11
v_call: TRBV6-5

cdr3_aa: ASSVGTGGTDTQY
cdr3_length: 13
v_call: TRBV5-1

cdr3_aa: ASSKEQGLGRINNQPQH
cdr3_length: 17
v_call: TRBV21-1

cdr3_aa: ASSLATDYT
cdr3_length: 9
v_call: TRBV5-1

cdr3_aa: ASSIDQAGGNQPQH
cdr3_length: 14
v_call: TRBV19

cdr3_aa: ASTDGGETQY
cdr3_length: 10
v_call: TRBV6-5

cdr3_aa: ASSVLAGGPTQETQY
cdr3_length: 15
v_call: TRBV13

cdr3_aa: ASSRLRGVAAQETQY
cdr3_length: 15
v_call: TRBV4-1

cdr3_aa: ASSRTTGRDGYT
cdr3_length: 12
v_call: TRBV3-1/TRBV3-2

cdr3_aa: ASSYSSREPQH
cdr3_length: 11
v_call: TRBV6-5

cdr3_aa: SLSGTLNYGYT
cdr3_length: 11
v_call: TRBV29-1

cdr3_aa: ASRGDLGQGARSTQH
cdr3_length: 15
v_call: TRBV2

cdr3_aa: ASSRRNQGGYT
cdr3_length: 11
v_call: TRBV3-1/TRBV3-2